Sequencing of this TCR beta chain was carried out in a study of shared clonotypes between healthy human individuals (TCRdb year 2020). As for the study more broadly: A couple of women and a few men aged 18 to 49 years were included in the cohort. For each donor, CD4 naive and CD4 memory were each given three plates, CD8 naive was given two plates, and CD8 memory was given one plate. The study deeply sequenced blood TCR repertoires of roughly five healthy adults to estimate repertoire size and the extent of clonotype sharing between individuals. To increase sequencing depth and limit assay-specific biases, different laboratories used diverse techniques to prepare libraries and sequence TCR repertoires. Between about 0.94 and 8.9 billion PBMCs per donor were obtained by leukapheresis.

Using the deep immunoSEQ assay, TCR CDR3 regions were amplified from genomic DNA by multiplex PCR. Genomic DNA extracted from each cell subset was distributed evenly over all wells of several immunoSEQ 96-well plates, and each plate served as one replicate. For sorted subsets, 200 to 250 ng genomic DNA, equal to about 30,000 T cell genomes, was loaded into each replicate PCR. Purified libraries were measured with a Qubit 3.0 fluorometer, size-checked on a Bioanalyzer 2100, and measured again with the KAPA Library Quantification kit. Every immunoSEQ 96-well plate was sequenced on a separate single-read 150-cycle Illumina NextSeq 550 flow cell. As for the original processing: The immunoSEQ output contained only junctional sequences without quality scores, so filtering could not match that applied to full-length reads. Sequences were annotated with PyIR, a Python wrapper for IgBLAST v1.9, and V/J genes and CDR3 were assigned using IMGT germline references. Any read was removed if the V/J assignment was weak (E-value above 1e-6), the CDR3 was missing, or the read contained stop codons, out-of-frame junctions, or ambiguous translated residues. V3J clonotypes were defined as sequences sharing the same inferred V gene, J gene, and CDR3 amino acid sequence. Percentage overlap between repertoires was calculated by dividing the number of shared unique clonotypes by the size of the smaller repertoire. Three approaches were used to assess repertoire richness: RTK rarefaction, the Chao1 estimator, and Recon v2.1 estimates of unobserved clonotypes. Generation probabilities were computed with OLGA for all TCRbeta clonotypes obtained by the gDNA method from a few donors. Sourced from immuneACCESS, this table was stored by TCRdb with only in-frame sequences that have V and J called. A share of the clones is absent; for the studies checked, an unresolved V gene accounts for under half, and the remainder has no known explanation. For V, J and clone size, that table is used; D and trimming come from the DNA. The sample contains 190,000 or so clones, 65% to 80% of them found a single time. The ten largest clones take up about 10% of the sample.

Healthy HIV-negative adults with no recently reported acute infections or vaccinations were included as donors. Every donor was a Caucasian adult living in Nashville, Tennessee, USA. CD4+ T cells were enriched by magnetic negative selection, after which naive cells were positively selected on CD45RA and the negative fraction was taken as the memory subset. After blood collection by leukapheresis, PBMCs were isolated using Ficoll-Histopaque density gradient centrifugation and then cryopreserved in the vapor phase of liquid nitrogen. Purity and quantity of every magnetically sorted T cell population were checked by analytical flow cytometry. Genomic DNA was isolated from every sorted fraction and measured by UV absorbance on a Nanodrop 2000c. What the work shows at the level of the full study, not this receptor alone: Only blood was sampled, and tissue TCR repertoires likely differ from those in blood. The small number of donors limited the genetic and exposure-history diversity represented. Based on pairwise subsampling, the degree of clonotype sharing among donors was expected to be affected by sequencing depth. Compared with non-shared clonotypes, clonotypes shared by all four sorted-subset donors had higher generation probabilities. Naive subsets generally had larger estimated clonotype richness than memory subsets did. When a handful of donors were compared, the shared fraction of clonotypes was 5% to 6.5% for naive CD4, about 4% for naive CD8, 2.3% for memory CD4, and 0.35% to 0.5% for memory CD8. Incomplete sequencing was indicated by rarefaction of sorted-subset datasets, despite the large sequencing depth.

As concerns this clone: Its antigen target is currently unknown. It has no much larger one-base neighbor in the sample; base qualities were not kept.

CDR1 is given as LNHNV and CDR2 as YYDKDF, both from the germline V gene (reference sequence). Taken from cysteine to phenylalanine, the CDR3 has 14 residues. Only the CDR3 portion is preserved as DNA: 42 bases, with reading frame beginning at the first base. The V end loses 2 bases and the J end loses 1 base, and a stretch of 5 bases separates them. Material: memory CD4+ T cells sorted from blood. In the paper's terms, the cell subset or site label means: CD45RA-negative fraction. The TCR comes from a man aged 30-40 years in good health. This chain joins TRBV15 to TRBJ1-4; the D region possibly corresponds to TRBD1 (5 bases align). In nucleotide form, the sequence is TGTGCCACCAGCAGAAGGGGAACTAATGAAAAACTGTTTTTT. It encodes CATSRRGTNEKLFF. Outside the CDR3, residues come from the reference TRBV15 and TRBJ1-4 proteins, so the full variable domain is: DAMVIQNPRYQVTQFGKPVTLSCSQTLNHNVMYWYQQKSSQAPKLLFHYYDKDFNNEADTPDNFQSRRPNTSFCFLDIRSPGLGDTAMYLCATSRRGTNEKLFFGSGTQLSVL.